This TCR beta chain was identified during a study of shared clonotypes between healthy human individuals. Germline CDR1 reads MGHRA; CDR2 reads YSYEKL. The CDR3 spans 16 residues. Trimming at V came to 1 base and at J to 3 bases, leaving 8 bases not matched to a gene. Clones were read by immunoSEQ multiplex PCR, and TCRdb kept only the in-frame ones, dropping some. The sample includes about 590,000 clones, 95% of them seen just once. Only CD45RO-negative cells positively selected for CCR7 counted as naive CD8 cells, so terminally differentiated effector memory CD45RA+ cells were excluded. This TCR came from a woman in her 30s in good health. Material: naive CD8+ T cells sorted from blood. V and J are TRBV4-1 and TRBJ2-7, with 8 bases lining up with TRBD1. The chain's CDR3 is CASSQAGQGLNYEQYF. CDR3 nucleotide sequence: TGCGCCAGCAGCCAAGCTGGACAGGGTCTAAACTACGAGCAGTACTTC.